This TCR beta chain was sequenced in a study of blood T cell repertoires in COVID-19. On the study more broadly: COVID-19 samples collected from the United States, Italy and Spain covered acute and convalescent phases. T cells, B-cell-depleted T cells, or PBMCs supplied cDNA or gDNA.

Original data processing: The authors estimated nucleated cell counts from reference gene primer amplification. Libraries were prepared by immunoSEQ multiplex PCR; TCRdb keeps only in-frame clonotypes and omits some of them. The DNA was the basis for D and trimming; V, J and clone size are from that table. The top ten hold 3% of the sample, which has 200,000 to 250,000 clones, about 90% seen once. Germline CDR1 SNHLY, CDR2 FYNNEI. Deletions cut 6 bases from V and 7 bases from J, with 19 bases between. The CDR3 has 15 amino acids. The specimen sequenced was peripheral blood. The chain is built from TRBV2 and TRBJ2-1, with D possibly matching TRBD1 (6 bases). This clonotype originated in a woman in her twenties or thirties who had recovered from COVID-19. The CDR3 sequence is CASSHQGKGGNEQFF. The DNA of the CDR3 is TGTGCCAGCAGCCACCAAGGGAAAGGGGGTAATGAGCAGTTCTTC.